This T cell receptor (beta chain) was recovered during a study of radiation and T cells in renal cell carcinoma. CDR3 length: 14 residues. Germline trimming cut 8 bases from V and 5 bases from J; bases unmatched to any gene: 11. The germline CDR1 and CDR2 sequences are ENHRY and SYGVKD. The time point denotes: blood 4 weeks post-SBRT, at nephrectomy. Treatment: 15 Gy SBRT to primary tumor, nephrectomy 4 weeks later. Nephrectomy followed 15 Gy stereotactic body radiation by 4 weeks. After SBRT, blood was collected at 2 and 4 weeks, plus baseline. The patient's renal cell carcinoma had clear cell pathology. Sequencing used immunoSEQ multiplex PCR; TCRdb keeps in-frame clones, though not all of them. This table holds around 170,000 clones, 88% found once.

The sample consisted of blood, taken from a patient whose treatment included radiotherapy and nephrectomy. J is TRBJ1-1 and V is TRBV10-3; 7 positions agree with TRBD1. This sequence was found in a woman in her fifties or sixties with renal cell carcinoma. The chain's CDR3 is CAIGPTGDGTEAFF. Written as DNA, the CDR3 is TGTGCCATCGGGCCTACAGGGGATGGGACTGAAGCTTTCTTT.